The 19 T cell receptor beta chains listed next were all sequenced from one sample in a study of blood T cell repertoires in COVID-19. Measured with immunoSEQ multiplex PCR; TCRdb has only the in-frame clones, and not every one. The sample has 83,000 or so clones; about four fifths are singletons. Sample: peripheral blood. The receptors were sampled from a woman of 80 years or more with acute or convalescent COVID-19.

The chain combines TRBV6-5 with TRBJ2-1; 7 bases match TRBD1. V shed 7 bases and J 7 bases; nucleotides not matched to a gene: 10. CDR1 is MNHEY and CDR2 is SVGAGI in the germline V gene. The CDR3 runs 14 residues. The CDR3 DNA reads TGTGCCAGCACCCGGGTAGGGGGCGCGAATGAGCAGTTCTTC. As protein: CASTRVGGANEQFF.

The chain links TRBV10-3 to TRBJ1-2; 8 bases line up with TRBD1. The CDR3 extends over 15 amino acids. V lost 2 bases to trimming and J lost 3 bases; unmatched junction nucleotides: 5. CDR1 ENHRY and CDR2 SYGVKD come from the germline V gene. The CDR3 sequence: CAISEGRGPHYGYTF. DNA for the CDR3: TGTGCCATCAGTGAGGGCAGGGGGCCTCACTATGGCTACACCTTC.

The CDR3 DNA reads TGTGCCAGCAGCTTAGTTGCCGGGGAGCCCCAGCATTTT. Protein: CASSLVAGEPQHF. The chain employs TRBV7-2 and TRBJ1-5; D not resolved. The CDR3 contains 13 residues. Trimming cost V 1 base and J 8 bases, with 9 bases left between them. Germline lookup yields CDR1 SGHTA and CDR2 FQGNSA.

This chain connects TRBV11-2 to TRBJ2-3; D remains unclear. V was pared by 7 bases and J by 1 base, with 6 bases between. CDR3 length: 12 amino acids. CDR1 and CDR2 from the germline V gene are SGHAT and FQNNGV. CDR3 residues: CASTPGTDTQYF. The DNA for the CDR3 is TGTGCCAGCACCCCCGGCACAGATACGCAGTATTTT.

The gene calls are TRBV29-1 and TRBJ1-3; TRBD1 is a possible D gene (5 bases). The length of the CDR3 is 14 residues. The V gene's germline CDR1 is SQVTM and CDR2 ANQGSEA. Trimming pared 6 bases from V and 0 bases from J, leaving 12 bases between. CDR3 nucleotide sequence: TGCAGCGTCGGGACTCCGGGCTCTGGAAACACCATATATTTT. Residues: CSVGTPGSGNTIYF.

The chain links TRBV28 to TRBJ1-2, with 8 bases fitting TRBD1. The CDR3 sequence is 12 residues long. The germline V gene encodes CDR1 MDHEN and CDR2 SYDVKM. V was clipped by 7 bases and J by 8 bases; unmatched bases: 6. The DNA for the CDR3 is TGTGCCAGCACCAAACAGGGGGTCGGCTACACCTTC. This gives the protein CASTKQGVGYTF.

The V gene is TRBV7-9, the J gene TRBJ1-4; D remains unclear. From germline, CDR1 is SEHNR and CDR2 FQNEAQ (reference sequence). This CDR3 contains 13 residues. V shed 8 bases and J shed 4 bases, with 11 bases lying between them. CDR3 sequence: CASRRLINEKLFF. DNA for the CDR3: TGTGCCAGCCGTCGACTGATTAATGAAAAACTGTTTTTT.

The V gene is TRBV19, the J gene TRBJ2-3; tentatively, D is TRBD1 (5 bases). CDR3 length equals 13 residues. Germline V gene data show CDR1 as LNHDA and CDR2 as SQIVND (reference sequence). The ends were cut back, 5 bases at V and 4 bases at J, with 10 bases in the middle. The CDR3 region is CASSPQGADTQYF. The DNA for the CDR3 is TGTGCCAGTAGTCCCCAGGGCGCAGATACGCAGTATTTT.

The chain combines TRBV2 with TRBJ2-3, with 8 bases lining up with TRBD1. V dropped 7 bases and J dropped 1; count of bases not matched to a gene: 4. Germline V lookup: CDR1 SNHLY, CDR2 FYNNEI. The CDR3 totals 14 residues. CDR3 amino acids: CASNQDRGTDTQYF. The DNA for the CDR3 is TGTGCCAGCAACCAGGACAGGGGCACAGATACGCAGTATTTT.

This chain uses TRBV19 with TRBJ2-4; tentatively, D is TRBD1 (5 bases). The CDR3 totals 16 residues. Germline lookup yields CDR1 LNHDA and CDR2 SQIVND (reference sequence). Trimming left V 5 bases short and J 0 bases short, with 14 bases between. The CDR3 protein is CASSPGRTLAKNIQYF. For the CDR3, the DNA is TGTGCCAGTAGTCCTGGACGGACACTAGCCAAAAACATTCAGTACTTC.

The CDR3 region is CASSDSEGSPLHF. The CDR3 DNA follows: TGTGCCAGCAGTGACTCGGAGGGATCACCCCTCCACTTT. This sequence joins TRBV6-4 and TRBJ1-6; D gene uncertain. Trimming pared 0 bases from V and 10 bases from J, leaving 7 bases between. From germline, CDR1 is MRHNA and CDR2 SNTAGT. This CDR3 comprises 13 residues.

The chain carries TRBV7-2 and TRBJ2-1; 14 bases line up with TRBD2. The CDR3 consists of 16 residues. The germline V gene encodes CDR1 SGHTA and CDR2 FQGNSA. Unmatched junction bases numbered 8, after V lost 5 bases and J lost 8 bases. DNA for the CDR3: TGTGCCAGCAGCATATCGACTAGCGGGGGGGCCTATGAGCAGTTCTTC. It encodes CASSISTSGGAYEQFF.

V and J are TRBV12-5 and TRBJ1-3, with TRBD1 matching 8 bases. The junction had 7 bases not matched to a gene; V was cut back by 6 bases and J by 6 bases. Per the germline V gene, CDR1 is LGHNT and CDR2 is FRNRAP. CDR3 length: 14 amino acids. The CDR3 DNA reads TGTGCTAGTGGGGATACAGGGGGGGAAAACACCATATATTTT. Protein product: CASGDTGGENTIYF.

The J gene is TRBJ1-6, the V gene TRBV7-8; D perhaps matches TRBD1 (6 bases). Germline-derived CDR1 and CDR2 are SGHVS and FQNEAQ. V gave up 4 bases and J gave up 6 bases, with 10 bases separating them. The CDR3 has 14 amino acids. CDR3 in amino acids: CASSYRVINSPLHF. The CDR3 nucleotides read TGTGCCAGCAGCTACAGGGTTATTAATTCACCCCTCCACTTT.

The chain recombines TRBV2 with TRBJ2-2; D is undetermined. Per germline, CDR1 SNHLY and CDR2 FYNNEI. Trimming shortened V by 4 bases and J by 2 bases, and 8 bases separated the two germline ends. The CDR3 has 14 residues. The CDR3 loop reads CASSANTNTGELFF. The CDR3 region has the DNA TGTGCCAGCAGTGCCAATACAAACACCGGGGAGCTGTTTTTT.

The CDR3 loop reads CSARTVASETQYF. CDR3 nucleotides: TGCAGCGCAAGGACAGTGGCCAGTGAGACCCAGTACTTC. The V gene is TRBV29-1, the J gene TRBJ2-5, with a tentative D call TRBD1 (6 bases). The CDR3 length is 13 residues. V lost 7 bases and J lost 5, with 17 bases in between. CDR1 and CDR2 (germline): SQVTM, ANQGSEA.

The rearrangement uses TRBV19 and TRBJ2-1; D perhaps matches TRBD2 (6 bases). Looked up from germline, CDR1 is LNHDA and CDR2 is SQIVND (reference sequence). The CDR3 is 12 residues long. Trimming cost V 10 bases and J 7 bases, with 14 bases left between them. The CDR3 here is CAIGDGLNEQFF. As DNA, the CDR3 is TGTGCCATTGGGGACGGACTAAATGAGCAGTTCTTC.

The rearrangement joins TRBV29-1 to TRBJ1-2, with D maybe TRBD1 (6 bases). The CDR3 sequence is 11 residues long. V lost 7 bases and J lost 8, with 14 bases in between. CDR1 SQVTM and CDR2 ANQGSEA come from the germline V gene. CDR3 sequence: CSAGQSGGYTF. The CDR3 nucleotides are TGCAGCGCCGGACAGTCGGGCGGCTACACCTTC.

This clone was seen a single time. The V gene is TRBV15, the J gene TRBJ1-4, with 8 nucleotides matching TRBD1. Germline values: CDR1 LNHNV, CDR2 YYDKDF (reference sequence). This CDR3 region has 17 residues. Trimming cost V 2 bases and J 6 bases; bases outside gene matches: 11. The CDR3 is CATSRLFGQGIDEKLFF. The CDR3 region has the DNA TGTGCCACCAGCAGATTGTTCGGACAGGGAATAGATGAAAAACTGTTTTTT.